A selection of T cell receptor beta chains follows, all from one sample in a study of vaccination and CD4 T cells after COVID-19. For these receptors, no antigen is known. TCRdb independently ran MiXCR on the PCR reads; one entry per CDR3 protein. This table has more than 15,000 distinct CDR3 sequences, around a quarter appearing once. The sequencing input was cultured CD4+ T cells from blood. The receptors were sampled from a human donor with COVID-19. The CDR3 runs from the conserved cysteine through the conserved F or W. Fields, in order: clone size, V gene, D gene, J gene, CDR3 protein, CDR3 DNA. D genes are given only for firm matches. Size values are once, few and many counts, or a class for expanded clones, and some rows have none.

>NA|TRBV7-9|TRBD1|TRBJ1-2
CATPRQGDYGYTF
TGTGCCACCCCCCGACAGGGAGATTATGGCTACACCTTC
>NA|TRBV6-5|NA|TRBJ2-7
CASSYTPLSYEQYF
TGTGCCAGCAGTTACACACCTCTCTCCTACGAGCAGTACTTC
>NA|TRBV7-9|TRBD1|TRBJ1-4
CASSFTQGGEKLFF
TGTGCCAGCAGCTTCACACAGGGGGGTGAAAAACTGTTTTTT
>NA|TRBV20-1|NA|TRBJ2-1
CSGGGKSSYNEQFF
TGCAGTGGCGGCGGGAAAAGCTCCTACAATGAGCAGTTCTTC
>once|TRBV28|NA|TRBJ2-2
CASNRPTGELFF
TGTGCCAGCAATCGTCCTACCGGGGAGCTGTTTTTT
>NA|TRBV7-2|NA|TRBJ1-4
CASSLRQRRELFF
TGTGCCAGCAGCTTAAGGCAACGCCGGGAACTGTTTTTT
>NA|TRBV12-3/TRBV12-4|NA|TRBJ2-7
CASSLRSYEQYF
TGTGCCAGCAGTCTACGCTCCTACGAGCAGTACTTC
>few|TRBV5-4|TRBD1|TRBJ1-2
CASSFPGTVNGYTF
TGTGCCAGCAGCTTCCCCGGGACAGTTAATGGCTACACCTTC
>NA|TRBV5-4|NA|TRBJ2-7
CASSLVGRSYEQYF
TGTGCCAGCAGCTTGGTCGGCCGATCCTACGAGCAGTACTTC
>NA|TRBV5-5|NA|TRBJ2-3
CASRPGRTTDTQYF
TGTGCCAGCAGACCGGGACGGACTACAGATACGCAGTATTTT
>few|TRBV3-1|NA|TRBJ1-5
CASSQESGVGNQPQHF
TGTGCCAGCAGCCAAGAGTCCGGGGTCGGGAATCAGCCCCAGCATTTT
>NA|TRBV5-4|NA|TRBJ1-1
CASSKMGLLNTEAFF
TGTGCCAGCAGCAAAATGGGACTGCTGAACACTGAAGCTTTCTTT
>few|TRBV11-3|NA|TRBJ1-4
CASSVILNLFF
TGTGCCAGCAGCGTCATCCTTAATCTGTTTTTT
>once|TRBV9|NA|TRBJ1-1
CASSGYGTEAFF
TGTGCCAGCAGCGGCTACGGCACTGAAGCTTTCTTT
>NA|TRBV7-8|NA|TRBJ1-3
CASSPRGVSGNTVYF
TGTGCCAGCAGCCCTAGGGGGGTCTCTGGAAACACCGTATATTTT
>few|TRBV19|TRBD2|TRBJ2-4
CASSPPPLAGSAKNIQYF
TGTGCCAGTAGCCCGCCCCCTTTAGCGGGGAGCGCCAAAAACATTCAGTACTTC
>NA|TRBV18|NA|TRBJ2-2
CASSPLDMYTGELFF
TGTGCCAGCTCACCACTGGACATGTACACCGGGGAGCTGTTTTTT
>few|TRBV7-9|TRBD2|TRBJ2-3
CASSYFSGESETQYF
TGTGCCAGCAGCTACTTTAGCGGGGAGTCGGAGACGCAGTATTTT
>few|TRBV2|NA|TRBJ1-5
CASSGPSNQPQHF
TGTGCCAGCAGTGGACCAAGCAATCAGCCCCAGCATTTT
>NA|TRBV7-8|NA|TRBJ1-1
CASSRGSNTEAFF
TGTGCCAGCAGCCGGGGGTCGAACACTGAAGCTTTCTTT
>NA|TRBV4-2|TRBD2|TRBJ2-5
CASSERGRGTSGGYQETQYF
TGTGCCAGCAGCGAAAGGGGGCGTGGTACTAGCGGGGGATACCAAGAGACCCAGTACTTC
>NA|TRBV2|NA|TRBJ2-3
CASRGTSTDTQYF
TGTGCCAGCAGAGGTACTAGCACAGATACGCAGTATTTT
>once|TRBV24-1|TRBD1|TRBJ2-3
CATAGRGLVDTQYF
TGTGCCACGGCTGGAAGGGGGCTGGTAGATACGCAGTATTTT
>few|TRBV9|TRBD2|TRBJ2-3
CASSSQRGVRDTQYF
TGTGCCAGCAGCTCCCAGCGGGGGGTTAGAGATACGCAGTATTTT
>NA|TRBV6-1|NA|TRBJ2-2
CASLRRGGIGELFF
TGTGCCAGCCTAAGGAGGGGGGGTATCGGGGAGCTGTTTTTT
>NA|TRBV19|NA|TRBJ2-7
CASSTGNFFDEQYF
TGTGCCAGTAGTACCGGAAACTTCTTTGACGAGCAGTACTTC
>NA|TRBV10-3|TRBD1|TRBJ1-5
CAISKTGTGENQPQHF
TGTGCCATCAGTAAAACCGGGACAGGGGAAAATCAGCCCCAGCATTTT
>few|TRBV21-1|NA|TRBJ2-4
CASSKKRPDSLQIAKNIQYF
TGTGCCAGCAGCAAAAAGAGGCCGGACAGCTTACAAATAGCCAAAAACATTCAGTACTTC
>few|TRBV6-2/TRBV6-3|TRBD2|TRBJ2-1
CASSYLAGVNGNEQFF
TGTGCCAGCAGTTACTTGGCGGGGGTTAACGGCAATGAGCAGTTCTTC
>NA|TRBV7-9|NA|TRBJ1-1
CASSPRSRMDTEAFF
TGTGCCAGCAGCCCCAGGTCCAGGATGGACACTGAAGCTTTCTTT
>few|TRBV19|TRBD1|TRBJ2-1
CASSEGQGIHEQFF
TGTGCCAGTAGTGAGGGACAGGGGATACATGAGCAGTTCTTC
>NA|TRBV6-1|NA|TRBJ2-2
CASYPGQGFISGELFF
TGTGCCAGCTATCCGGGGCAGGGGTTCATCTCCGGGGAGCTGTTTTTT
>few|TRBV11-1|NA|TRBJ2-2
CASSPGAGKPNTGELFF
TGTGCCAGCAGCCCCGGGGCAGGGAAACCGAACACCGGGGAGCTGTTTTTT
>NA|TRBV6-1|TRBD1|TRBJ1-3
CASRGSQGANGNTIYF
TGTGCCAGCAGAGGTTCGCAGGGGGCAAATGGAAACACCATATATTTT
>NA|TRBV2|TRBD1|TRBJ1-1
CASSITGGITEAFF
TGTGCCAGCAGTATTACAGGGGGCATCACTGAAGCTTTCTTT
>NA|TRBV5-1|TRBD1|TRBJ2-5
CASSLADRRTETQYF
TGCGCCAGCAGCTTGGCGGACAGGCGCACGGAGACCCAGTACTTC
>few|TRBV19|TRBD1|TRBJ1-1
CASSSRTGTEAFF
TGTGCCAGTAGTTCGAGGACAGGAACTGAAGCTTTCTTT
>NA|TRBV5-6|NA|TRBJ2-3
CASSLTPWGGGGTDTQYF
TGTGCCAGCAGCCTGACCCCCTGGGGTGGTGGTGGCACAGATACGCAGTATTTT
>NA|TRBV18|NA|TRBJ2-7
CASSPHHLGTGEQYF
TGTGCCAGCTCACCACATCACTTAGGGACGGGGGAGCAGTACTTC
>NA|TRBV15|NA|TRBJ2-5
CATSRDPPGAVGETQYF
TGTGCCACCAGCAGAGATCCCCCGGGGGCGGTGGGAGAGACCCAGTACTTC
>once|TRBV7-3|NA|TRBJ2-3
CASSPGDHPSTDAQYF
TGTGCCAGCAGCCCAGGGGACCATCCTAGCACAGATGCGCAGTATTTT
>few|TRBV20-1|TRBD1|TRBJ1-2
CSARGTGTDGYTF
TGCAGTGCTAGGGGGACAGGGACGGACGGCTACACCTTC
>NA|TRBV6-2/TRBV6-3|NA|TRBJ2-1
CASTGGIRNNEQFF
TGTGCCAGCACGGGTGGTATTCGAAACAATGAGCAGTTCTTC
>NA|TRBV20-1|NA|TRBJ2-2
CSATDAGANTGELFF
TGCAGTGCTACAGACGCAGGCGCGAACACCGGGGAGCTGTTTTTT
>few|TRBV2|TRBD1|TRBJ1-4
CASTQQGAGEKLFF
TGTGCCAGCACCCAACAGGGGGCGGGTGAAAAACTGTTTTTT
>once|TRBV5-1|NA|TRBJ2-5
CASSLAFGQETQYF
TGCGCCAGCAGCTTGGCCTTTGGGCAAGAGACCCAGTACTTC
>NA|TRBV19|TRBD1|TRBJ1-1
CASTFHGGGKGALTEAFF
TGTGCCAGTACCTTCCACGGGGGTGGCAAGGGGGCATTAACTGAAGCTTTCTTT
>once|TRBV6-1|NA|TRBJ1-4
CASSGRIYEKLFF
TGTGCCAGCAGCGGCAGGATTTATGAAAAACTGTTTTTT
>NA|TRBV19|TRBD1|TRBJ1-6
CASSIWDSNSPLHF
TGTGCCAGTAGTATCTGGGACAGCAATTCACCCCTCCACTTT
>NA|TRBV20-1|NA|TRBJ2-1
CSGHSGSEQFF
TGCAGTGGTCATAGCGGCAGTGAGCAGTTCTTC
>few|TRBV6-1|NA|TRBJ2-7
CANRRDRYSYEQYF
TGTGCCAACAGGAGAGACAGATACTCCTACGAGCAGTACTTC